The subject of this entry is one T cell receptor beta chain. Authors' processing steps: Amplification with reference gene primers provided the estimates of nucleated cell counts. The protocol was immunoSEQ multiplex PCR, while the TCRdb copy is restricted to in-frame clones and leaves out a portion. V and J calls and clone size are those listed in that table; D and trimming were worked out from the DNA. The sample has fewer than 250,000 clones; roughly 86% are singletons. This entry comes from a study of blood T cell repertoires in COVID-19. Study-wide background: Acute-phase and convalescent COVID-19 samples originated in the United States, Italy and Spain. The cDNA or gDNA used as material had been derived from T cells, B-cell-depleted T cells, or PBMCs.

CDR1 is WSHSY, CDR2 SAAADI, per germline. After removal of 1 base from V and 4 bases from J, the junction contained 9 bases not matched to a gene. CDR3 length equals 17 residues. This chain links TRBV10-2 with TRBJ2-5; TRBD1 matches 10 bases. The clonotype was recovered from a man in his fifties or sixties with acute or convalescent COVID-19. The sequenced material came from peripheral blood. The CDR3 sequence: CASSEYPPGQGRETQYF. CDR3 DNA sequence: TGCGCCAGCAGTGAGTATCCACCGGGACAGGGGAGAGAGACCCAGTACTTC.